The 25 T cell receptor beta chains below all came from one sample that was sequenced in a study of cytomegalovirus exposure and HLA in healthy donors (dated by TCRdb to 2015 to 2018). Preparation of the library involved the immunoSEQ multiplex PCR assay. A mixture of 60 forward primers for TCR Vbeta segments and 13 reverse primers for TCR Jbeta segments was used in the multiplex PCR. This immuneACCESS table, as held by TCRdb, lists in-frame sequences with V and J called but not all clones. Of the missing ones, under half trace to an unresolved V gene in checked studies; the others have no known cause. For this sample there are some 80,000 clones; more than 60% appear just once. Around 1.5% of the sample rests with the top ten. Material: PBMCs. These receptors all come from a middle-aged man in good health and CMV-seronegative.

On this clone itself: The germline gene is not matched at one end of the junction; a read error may be the cause. The V call is TRBV7-9, the J call TRBJ2-5, with D possibly TRBD1 on 5 matching bases. Germline assignment: CDR1 SEHNR and CDR2 FQNEAQ (reference sequence). There are 17 residues in the CDR3. CDR3 sequence: CSSSLSSSAGHQETQYF. The CDR3 DNA is TGTTCCAGCAGCTTAAGTTCGTCGGCAGGGCACCAAGAGACCCAGTACTTC.

This clone is a singleton in its sample. The chain combines TRBV11-3 with TRBJ2-2, with D possibly TRBD2 on 6 matching bases. Germline CDR1 SGHNT, CDR2 YENEEA. Trimming cost V 5 bases and J 3 bases, with 19 bases left between them. The CDR3 sequence is 17 residues long. CDR3 coding DNA: TGTGCCAGCAGCCCAACCTTCCTCGGGACTCACACCGGGGAGCTGTTTTTT. Its protein is CASSPTFLGTHTGELFF.

The rearrangement links TRBV19 to TRBJ2-5; D remains unclear. The CDR3 sequence is 12 residues long. Germline CDR1 LNHDA, CDR2 SQIVND (reference sequence). V gave up 9 bases and J gave up 0 bases, with 8 bases separating them. The CDR3 sequence: CASSYYQETQYF. The CDR3 DNA reads TGTGCCAGCAGTTATTACCAAGAGACCCAGTACTTC.

J is TRBJ1-1 and V is TRBV6-1; possibly TRBD1 for D (6 bases). The germline gives CDR1 MNHNS, CDR2 SASEGT. Trimming took 2 bases from V and 6 from J, leaving 16 bases between them. The CDR3 loop spans 15 amino acids. Written as DNA, the CDR3 is TGTGCCAGCAGTGAACCCATGTGGGGGCGGGCTGAAGCTTTCTTT. It specifies CASSEPMWGRAEAFF.

This clone occurred a few times. The chain is built from TRBV2 and TRBJ2-7; no reliable D call. The CDR3 totals 14 residues. The V and J ends lost 2 bases and 2 bases respectively, with 10 bases between them. Germline CDR1 SNHLY, CDR2 FYNNEI. The CDR3 DNA is TGTGCCAGCAGTGAAAGACTTCTAACCTACGAGCAGTACTTC. Its translation is CASSERLLTYEQYF.

This chain links TRBV7-2 with TRBJ2-7; possibly TRBD1 for D (5 bases). V was pared by 1 base and J by 6 bases, with 13 bases between. The germline V gene encodes CDR1 SGHTA and CDR2 FQGNSA. The CDR3 has 14 amino acids. DNA for the CDR3: TGTGCCAGCAGCTTAGTCCCAGGGCCCCTCGAGCAGTACTTC. This encodes CASSLVPGPLEQYF.

Regarding this clone: The same CDR3 arises from other DNA sequences in this sample as well. The J gene is TRBJ1-5, the V gene TRBV6-6, with D perhaps TRBD1 (5 bases). The ends were cut back, 2 bases at V and 3 bases at J, with 8 bases in the middle. The CDR3 is made up of 14 amino acids. Germline lookup yields CDR1 MNHNY and CDR2 SVGAGI (reference sequence). CDR3 region: CASSYQGDNQPQHF. DNA of the CDR3: TGTGCCAGCAGTTACCAAGGGGACAATCAGCCCCAGCATTTT.

The rearrangement links TRBV5-1 to TRBJ2-1; possibly TRBD1 for D (7 bases). V lost 4 bases and J 13 bases, leaving 18 bases between the germline ends. Germline-derived CDR1 and CDR2 are SGHRS and YFSETQ. The CDR3 loop spans 13 amino acids. The CDR3 spells CASSRRGEETQFF. The CDR3 DNA sequence: TGCGCCAGCAGCCGCAGGGGGGAAGAGACCCAGTTCTTC.

This clone was counted only a few times. The chain links TRBV5-4 to TRBJ1-6, with D possibly TRBD1 on 5 matching bases. The CDR3 is made up of 14 amino acids. Germline loops: CDR1 SGHNT, CDR2 YYREEE (reference sequence). V was clipped by 1 base and J by 7 bases, with 9 bases between them. The CDR3 region is CASSLSTANSPLHF. CDR3 DNA sequence: TGTGCCAGCAGCTTGTCGACAGCGAATTCACCCCTCCACTTT.

CDR3 DNA sequence: TGTGCTAGTGGTTTCCCCACCCCTTATCGGGAGACCCAGTACTTC. Translation gives CASGFPTPYRETQYF. The V gene is TRBV12-5, the J gene TRBJ2-5, with D unresolved. The V end lost 3 bases, the J end lost 5 bases, and 16 bases lay between the germline ends. CDR3 length equals 15 residues. Germline CDR1 and CDR2: LGHNT and FRNRAP.

V usage is TRBV30 and J usage is TRBJ2-1; 13 nucleotides align to TRBD2. This CDR3 is 13 amino acids long. The V and J ends lost 1 base and 9 bases, in that order; junction bases with no gene match: 0. Germline V gene sequence: CDR1 GTSNPN, CDR2 SVGIG (reference sequence). The CDR3 loop reads CAWSGTSGSEQFF. DNA for the CDR3: TGTGCCTGGAGTGGGACTAGCGGGAGTGAGCAGTTCTTC. Full variable domain (remainder filled in from reference TRBV30 and TRBJ2-1): SQTIHQWPATLVQPVGSPLSLECTVEGTSNPNLYWYRQAAGRGLQLLFYSVGIGQISSEVPQNLSASRPQDRQFILSSKKLLLSDSGFYLCAWSGTSGSEQFFGPGTRLTVL.

This clone was detected a few times. The rearrangement links TRBV7-2 to TRBJ1-3; 7 bases map to TRBD1. J was trimmed by 0 bases and V by 6 bases; bases with no gene match: 5. The CDR3 spans 15 residues. Germline V lookup: CDR1 SGHTA, CDR2 FQGNSA. The DNA of the CDR3 is TGTGCCAGCAGAAAAGGGGGCAGCTCTGGAAACACCATATATTTT. Translation: CASRKGGSSGNTIYF.

This clone turned up a few times. The rearrangement joins TRBV30 to TRBJ2-7; D perhaps matches TRBD1 (5 bases). The CDR3 is made up of 13 amino acids. Germline CDR1 GTSNPN, CDR2 SVGIG (reference sequence). V lost 8 bases and J lost 4, with 18 bases in between. CDR3 DNA sequence: TGTGCCGGGCACAGGTTATCCCATTACGAGCAGTACTTC. Its protein is CAGHRLSHYEQYF.

The V gene is TRBV18, the J gene TRBJ2-7, with a tentative D call TRBD1 (6 bases). Trimming pared 6 bases from V and 3 bases from J, leaving 9 bases between. Germline CDR1 and CDR2: KGHSH and LQKENI. The CDR3 covers 12 residues. The CDR3 DNA reads TGTGCCAGCTCGATACAGGGCTACGAGCAGTACTTC. It codes for CASSIQGYEQYF.

The chain employs TRBV6-5 and TRBJ2-7; D is uncertain. Trimming left V 0 bases short and J 3 bases short, with 9 bases between. Germline V lookup: CDR1 MNHEY, CDR2 SVGAGI. This CDR3 comprises 14 residues. CDR3 sequence (DNA): TGTGCCAGCAGTTACTCTATAACGGGCTACGAGCAGTACTTC. Amino acid sequence: CASSYSITGYEQYF.

The chain combines TRBV5-1 with TRBJ2-7, with TRBD1 matching 8 bases. CDR3 size: 14 residues. Trimming removed 7 bases from V and 2 bases from J; junction bases left unmatched: 8. Germline lookup yields CDR1 SGHRS and CDR2 YFSETQ. CDR3 DNA: TGCGCCAGCCAAGTCCAGACAGGGGCCTACGAGCAGTACTTC. It is translated as CASQVQTGAYEQYF.

V and J are TRBV9 and TRBJ2-3; the match to TRBD2 covers 10 bases. CDR3 length equals 18 residues. Germline V lookup: CDR1 SGDLS, CDR2 YYNGEE. Unmatched junction bases numbered 13, after V lost 4 bases and J lost 2 bases. This chain's CDR3 is CASSRTEFSGRNTDTQYF. As DNA, the CDR3 is TGTGCCAGCAGCCGTACAGAGTTTAGCGGGAGGAACACAGATACGCAGTATTTT.

Note on this clone: The sample carries other DNA sequences with the same CDR3. The J gene is TRBJ2-7, the V gene TRBV4-2; 7 bases align to TRBD2. The CDR3 totals 14 residues. Germline assignment: CDR1 LGHNA and CDR2 YNFKEQ. Trimming took 0 bases from V and 3 from J; bases not matched to a gene: 2. CDR3 region: CASSQEWTSYEQYF. Written as DNA, the CDR3 is TGTGCCAGCAGCCAAGAGTGGACTAGCTACGAGCAGTACTTC.

The V gene is TRBV7-6, the J gene TRBJ2-7, with 13 bases matching TRBD2. This CDR3 is 16 amino acids long. In germline, CDR1 is SGHVS, CDR2 FNYEAQ. Trimming removed 5 bases from V and 1 base from J; junction bases left unmatched: 5. The CDR3 here is CASSPSLAGGSYEQYF. In nucleotides, the CDR3 is TGTGCCAGCAGCCCGTCACTAGCGGGAGGGTCCTACGAGCAGTACTTC.

The chain couples TRBV10-2 to TRBJ1-2; 8 bases are shared with TRBD1. J lost 8 bases, V lost 3 bases, and 11 bases had no gene match. The CDR3 loop spans 15 amino acids. Per germline, CDR1 WSHSY and CDR2 SAAADI. CDR3 in amino acids: CASSDVGQGLGGYTF. DNA for the CDR3: TGCGCCAGCAGTGATGTCGGACAGGGACTGGGAGGCTACACCTTC.

Written as DNA, the CDR3 is TGTGCCAGCAGTTTTGGTAGCGGCACCTACGAGCAGTACTTC. Encoded protein: CASSFGSGTYEQYF. The chain recombines TRBV6-5 with TRBJ2-7, with D maybe TRBD2 (6 bases). The V gene's germline CDR1 is MNHEY and CDR2 SVGAGI. The CDR3 contains 14 residues. Trimming pared 4 bases from V and 2 bases from J, leaving 12 bases between.

The chain couples TRBV7-9 to TRBJ1-2; D might be TRBD1 (6 bases). The CDR3 consists of 13 residues. The ends were cut back, 5 bases at V and 6 bases at J, with 13 bases in the middle. Germline CDR1 SEHNR, CDR2 FQNEAQ (reference sequence). CDR3 nucleotide sequence: TGTGCCAGCAGCACGGACAGTGTGAATGGCTACACCTTC. The encoded protein is CASSTDSVNGYTF.

The chain uses TRBV5-1 and TRBJ1-1, with a possible D match to TRBD1 (5 bases). There are 13 residues in the CDR3. V was cut by 0 bases and J by 10 bases, with 13 bases left in between. CDR1 is SGHRS, CDR2 YFSETQ, per germline. The CDR3 bases are TGCGCCAGCAGCTTGGAACAGGTCTCCGGAGCTTTCTTT. This encodes CASSLEQVSGAFF.

This rearrangement joins TRBV6-6 to TRBJ1-4, with a weak D call TRBD1 (5 bases). Germline-derived CDR1 and CDR2 are MNHNY and SVGAGI (reference sequence). CDR3 length: 16 amino acids. Trimming cost V 8 bases and J 7 bases, with 23 bases left between them. The CDR3 coding sequence is TGTGCCAGCCGGGCGCGGGGGGGGATATCTGGTGAAAAACTGTTTTTT. This sequence encodes CASRARGGISGEKLFF.

This clone was seen a few times. The chain uses TRBV29-1 and TRBJ1-1; TRBD1 is a possible D gene (5 bases). CDR1 is SQVTM, CDR2 ANQGSEA, per germline. Trimming took 7 bases from V and 4 from J, leaving 10 bases between them. This CDR3 is built from 11 residues. CDR3 protein: CSGREGTEAFF. In DNA, the CDR3 is TGCAGCGGCAGGGAGGGCACTGAAGCTTTCTTT. Full variable domain (rest looked up from reference TRBV29-1 and TRBJ1-1): SAVISQKPSRDICQRGTSLTIQCQVDSQVTMMFWYRQQPGQSLTLIATANQGSEATYESGFVIDKFPISRPNLTFSTLTVSNMSPEDSSIYLCSGREGTEAFFGQGTRLTVV.